This T cell receptor (beta chain) stems from a study of monozygotic twins with inflammatory bowel disease. The CDR3 sequence is 14 residues long. Findings of the study overall: Patient repertoires may have gained variability from differing immunosuppressive treatments.

Every single donor had a 2.5 ml blood sample drawn. A remark on this clonotype: Its antigen is currently unknown.

With the 5' RACE reads reprocessed, TCRdb shows one record per CDR3 protein and no DNA. Its table records about 380,000 distinct CDR3 sequences. The chain is built from TRBV12-3 or TRBV12-4 and TRBJ2-4; the D call of TRBD1 rests on TCRdb alone, since no DNA is present to check it. This clonotype was obtained from a human donor with ulcerative colitis or Crohn's disease, or a healthy co-twin of an affected twin (not recorded which). Sequences were obtained from blood. CDR3 amino acids: CASSGHIAKNIQYF.